The present T cell receptor (beta chain) was sequenced within a study of CD8 T cells in ankylosing spondylitis. This clonotype was observed a few times. From the 5' RACE reads, TCRdb called clonotypes with MiXCR, one entry per CDR3 protein. The data contain 350,000 to 400,000 distinct CDR3 sequences, approximately 22% of them singletons. There are 13 residues in the CDR3. V gave up 8 bases and J gave up 0 bases, with 11 bases separating them. V gene TRBV12-3 or TRBV12-4 combines with J gene TRBJ2-7; maybe TRBD2 (5 bases). Sample: blood, either unsorted or a sorted T cell fraction (not recorded which). This clonotype was obtained from a male donor with ankylosing spondylitis or in good health (not recorded which). The CDR3: CASRAGLSYEQYF. CDR3 nucleotide sequence: TGTGCCAGCCGGGCGGGCCTCTCCTACGAGCAGTACTTC.